This T cell receptor beta chain was sequenced in a study of T cell repertoires in cytomegalovirus infection. On the study more broadly: Well-studied HLA-B-restricted CMV epitopes were used in the study alongside recently identified HLA-C-restricted ones.

MiXCR, applied by TCRdb to the reads, yields one record per CDR3 protein. The data show approximately 730,000 distinct CDR3 sequences, roughly 33% seen once. Between the trimmed V and J ends, which lost 5 bases and 5 bases, there was a span of 18 bases. The CDR3 extends over 14 amino acids. Germline V CDR1 and CDR2: DFQATT, SNEGSKA (reference sequence). This clonotype was seen a handful of times. Its antigen is unidentified. The study's findings and limits: CMV carriers with the relevant HLA were identified by cumulative public TCR beta family frequency. HLA-C-restricted CMV clonotypes gave the most frequent clonotype in two of eight donors.

This material consisted of cultured PBMCs, taken from culture after CMV antigen stimulation. This chain connects TRBV20-1 to TRBJ1-1; maybe TRBD1 (5 bases). This receptor was taken from a human donor in good health (CMV status not recorded). Some clones in this sample may be carry-over from other donors' samples. This chain's CDR3 is CSASQPGRSTEAFF. As DNA, the CDR3 is TGCAGTGCTTCCCAACCGGGACGGTCTACTGAAGCTTTCTTT.